This passage covers 31 T cell receptor beta chains from one sample sequenced in a study of response to subunit inactivated influenza vaccine. A single record per CDR3 protein comes from TCRdb applying MiXCR to the RT-PCR reads. The sample has roughly 620,000 distinct CDR3 sequences, about 11% seen once; the top ten hold about 11%. These sequences were also reported in another study, on T cells expressing NK-cell markers. From that study: As the method of synthesis, 5'RACE template switching with UMIs yielded TCR beta cDNA.

This material consisted of PBMCs from blood, taken on the day of vaccination. The receptor set was obtained from a man aged 45-65 years who received an inactivated influenza vaccine.

J is TRBJ1-1 and V is TRBV6-1, with unresolved D. V lost 2 bases and J lost 1, with 5 bases in between. Germline V lookup: CDR1 MNHNS, CDR2 SASEGT. There are 13 residues in the CDR3. The CDR3 region is CASSEIGNTEAFF. CDR3 bases: TGTGCCAGCAGTGAAATAGGGAACACTGAAGCTTTCTTT.

Comment on this clonotype: A read error may explain this, as a much larger clone is one base away. The chain joins TRBV5-1 to TRBJ1-5; D uncertain. CDR3 length: 14 residues. V was cut by 4 bases and J by 8 bases, with 16 bases left in between. Germline CDR1 reads SGHRS; CDR2 reads YFSETQ. The CDR3 here is CASSVGPRTEPQHF. CDR3 nucleotides: TGCGCCAGCAGCGTGGGTCCCCGAACCGAGCCCCAGCATTTT.

This chain joins TRBV28 and TRBJ2-3; TRBD2 aligns across 9 bases. Germline assignment: CDR1 MDHEN and CDR2 SYDVKM. This CDR3 is 14 amino acids long. J was trimmed by 7 bases and V by 2 bases; bases with no gene match: 4. The CDR3 protein is CASSLLAGHYTQYF. In DNA form, the CDR3 reads TGTGCCAGCAGTTTACTAGCGGGGCACTATACGCAGTATTTT.

The J gene is TRBJ2-2, the V gene TRBV7-3; D might be TRBD1 or TRBD2, each matching 6 bases. The V gene lost 5 bases and the J gene lost 4 bases, with 11 bases spanning the gap. The length of the CDR3 is 14 residues. Germline CDR1 SGHTA, CDR2 FQGTGA. The CDR3 region has the DNA TGTGCCAGCAGCCCGAGGGGGGCCACCGGGGAGCTGTTTTTT. Translated: CASSPRGATGELFF.

This clonotype was seen more than once but under ten times. The genes are TRBV27 and TRBJ2-7; 8 bases align to TRBD1. V trimming: 6 bases; J trimming: 0 bases; junction bases outside the gene matches: 10. The germline V gene encodes CDR1 MNHEY and CDR2 SMNVEV (reference sequence). This CDR3 spans 16 amino acids. The CDR3 loop is CASSSLRGQVSYEQYF. The DNA for the CDR3 is TGTGCCAGCAGCTCCCTGAGGGGACAGGTCTCCTACGAGCAGTACTTC.

The rearrangement joins TRBV28 to TRBJ2-5; D may be TRBD2 (5 bases). V shed 3 bases and J shed 7 bases, with 15 bases lying between them. The germline V gene has CDR1 MDHEN and CDR2 SYDVKM. CDR3 length equals 14 residues. In DNA, the CDR3 is TGTGCCAGCAGTTTGTCGGGATCGCACGTGACCCAGTACTTC. The encoded protein is CASSLSGSHVTQYF.

This clonotype was picked up a small number of times. The genes are TRBV7-8 and TRBJ2-7; TRBD2 matches 13 bases. The CDR3 has 17 amino acids. V shed 4 bases and J 6 bases; nucleotides not matched to a gene: 12. Germline V gene sequence: CDR1 SGHVS, CDR2 FQNEAQ. The CDR3 region is CASSYTSGGALGGEQYF. Written as DNA, the CDR3 is TGTGCCAGCAGCTACACTAGCGGGGGGGCCCTAGGAGGCGAGCAGTACTTC.

The sample holds many counts of this clonotype. The chain recombines TRBV5-1 with TRBJ2-5; TRBD1 agrees at 8 bases. V was pared by 3 bases and J by 6 bases, with 13 bases of the junction left unmatched. The germline gives CDR1 SGHRS, CDR2 YFSETQ. CDR3 length: 16 residues. The CDR3 bases are TGCGCCAGCAGCTGGAGCCTCGGACAGGGCTCGAAGACCCAGTACTTC. Protein sequence: CASSWSLGQGSKTQYF.

The chain links TRBV5-1 to TRBJ2-1, with D possibly called TRBD1 or TRBD2 (6 bases each). CDR1 is SGHRS and CDR2 is YFSETQ in the germline V gene. CDR3 length equals 14 residues. With 2 bases removed from V and 6 bases from J, the gap between germline ends came to 12 bases. In DNA form, the CDR3 reads TGCGCCAGCAGCTTAGATGGGGGGCGCAATGAGCAGTTCTTC. This sequence encodes CASSLDGGRNEQFF. Complete variable domain (other parts from reference TRBV5-1 and TRBJ2-1): KAGVTQTPRYLIKTRGQQVTLSCSPISGHRSVSWYQQTPGQGLQFLFEYFSETQRNKGNFPGRFSGRQFSNSRSEMNVSTLELGDSALYLCASSLDGGRNEQFFGPGTRLTVL.

This clonotype was detected only a few times. The chain is built from TRBV12-3 or TRBV12-4 and TRBJ2-1, with a weak D call TRBD2 (5 bases). CDR3 length equals 13 residues. Trimming left V 6 bases short and J 4 bases short, with 10 bases between. CDR3 amino acids: CASRDWEYNEQFF. CDR3 DNA sequence: TGTGCCAGCAGGGACTGGGAGTACAATGAGCAGTTCTTC.

V and J are TRBV7-2 and TRBJ2-2; 11 bases match TRBD2. The germline CDR1 and CDR2 sequences are SGHTA and FQGNSA. Trimming at V came to 5 bases and at J to 6 bases, leaving 5 bases not matched to a gene. The CDR3 sequence is 15 residues long. CDR3 sequence: CASSLSSGGPGELFF. The CDR3 DNA reads TGTGCCAGCAGCCTATCTAGCGGGGGGCCCGGGGAGCTGTTTTTT.

This rearrangement joins TRBV12-3 or TRBV12-4 to TRBJ2-6, with D possibly being TRBD1 or TRBD2 (5 bases each). Trimming removed 4 bases from V and 2 bases from J, with 12 bases in between. This CDR3 spans 16 amino acids. CDR3 amino acids: CASSYEGMAGANVLTF. In DNA, the CDR3 is TGTGCCAGCAGTTATGAGGGGATGGCTGGGGCCAACGTCCTGACTTTC.

V gene TRBV28 combines with J gene TRBJ1-1; D uncertain. Germline V gene sequence: CDR1 MDHEN, CDR2 SYDVKM. The V end was cut by 6 bases, the J end by 1 base, with 12 bases between. The CDR3 runs to 14 residues. The CDR3 loop reads CASRAGPSNTEAFF. CDR3 coding DNA: TGTGCCAGCAGGGCCGGGCCCTCGAACACTGAAGCTTTCTTT. The complete variable domain, with remaining parts taken from reference TRBV28 and TRBJ1-1, reads DVKVTQSSRYLVKRTGEKVFLECVQDMDHENMFWYRQDPGLGLRLIYFSYDVKMKEKGDIPEGYSVSREKKERFSLILESASTNQTSMYLCASRAGPSNTEAFFGQGTRLTVV.

This chain uses TRBV7-2 with TRBJ2-2; TRBD2 agrees at 10 bases. Germline lookup yields CDR1 SGHTA and CDR2 FQGNSA. Trimming cost V 3 bases and J 8 bases; bases outside gene matches: 6. The CDR3 sequence is 15 residues long. The CDR3 coding sequence is TGTGCCAGCAGCTTCCGGCTAGCGGGAGTTGGGGAGCTGTTTTTT. Protein product: CASSFRLAGVGELFF.

There are a few counts of this clonotype. The chain uses TRBV5-1 and TRBJ1-5, with D possibly TRBD1 on 5 matching bases. Germline V gene lookup returns CDR1 SGHRS and CDR2 YFSETQ. The CDR3 spans 15 residues. V lost 0 bases, J lost 4 bases, and 11 bases lay in between. CDR3 bases: TGCGCCAGCAGCTTGGGCGGGGGAAAAAATCAGCCCCAGCATTTT. Its protein product is CASSLGGGKNQPQHF.

V and J are TRBV7-9 and TRBJ1-2; no firm D call. Deletions cut 5 bases from V and 12 bases from J, with 13 bases between. The CDR3 loop spans 11 amino acids. Germline lookup yields CDR1 SEHNR and CDR2 FQNEAQ (reference sequence). CDR3 loop: CASSPQDGDTF. The CDR3 nucleotides are TGTGCCAGCAGCCCACAAGATGGAGACACCTTC.

This clonotype has a count of ten or more. The chain has TRBV11-2 and TRBJ2-3, with D perhaps assigned TRBD1 or TRBD2 (6 bases each). V was cut by 8 bases and J by 2 bases, with 14 bases left in between. The CDR3 is made up of 14 amino acids. From germline, CDR1 is SGHAT and CDR2 FQNNGV. CDR3 coding DNA: TGTGCCAGCGCCCGAGGGGGGTACACAGATACGCAGTATTTT. Its protein product is CASARGGYTDTQYF.

Comments on this clonotype: A much larger clone differs from this one at a single base, so this may be a read error. No conserved phenylalanine or tryptophan is present at the end of the CDR3, so a read error is the likely explanation. The CDR3 sequence is CASSYGLKIQETQYL. As DNA, the CDR3 is TGTGCCAGCAGCTACGGACTAAAGATACAAGAGACCCAGTACCTC. The chain couples TRBV7-2 to TRBJ2-5; possible D gene TRBD2, 6 bases. CDR3 size: 15 residues. V was trimmed by 4 bases and J by 2 bases, leaving 14 bases between them. Germline V lookup: CDR1 SGHTA, CDR2 FQGNSA.

This clonotype has at least ten counts. The chain combines TRBV7-2 with TRBJ2-1; the D gene is possibly TRBD2 (6 bases). This CDR3 contains 16 residues. Germline V gives CDR1 SGHTA, CDR2 FQGNSA. V was pared by 5 bases and J by 1 base, with 15 bases between. The CDR3: CASSPRWGTSYNEQFF. DNA for the CDR3: TGTGCCAGCAGCCCGCGATGGGGGACTTCCTACAATGAGCAGTTCTTC.

The chain recombines TRBV20-1 with TRBJ2-5; tentatively, D is TRBD2 (7 bases). The CDR3 consists of 15 residues. The germline CDR1 and CDR2 sequences are DFQATT and SNEGSKA (reference sequence). Trimming pared 1 base from V and 1 base from J, leaving 13 bases between. This chain's CDR3 is CSARAGRDIQETQYF. DNA of the CDR3: TGCAGTGCTAGAGCTGGGAGGGACATCCAAGAGACCCAGTACTTC.

This clonotype has a count of ten or more. The V gene is TRBV12-3 or TRBV12-4, the J gene TRBJ2-1; TRBD1 matches 10 bases. Losses at the gene ends were 3 bases for V and 5 bases for J; bases not matched to a gene: 10. CDR3 length: 17 amino acids. The CDR3 is CASSFGGWGQGNNEQFF. The CDR3 region has the DNA TGTGCCAGCAGTTTCGGGGGTTGGGGACAGGGGAACAATGAGCAGTTCTTC.

This clonotype has at least ten counts. The rearrangement uses TRBV10-3 and TRBJ1-3; D remains ambiguous. The CDR3 totals 12 residues. With 0 bases removed from V and 7 bases from J, the gap between germline ends came to 4 bases. The V gene's germline CDR1 is ENHRY and CDR2 SYGVKD. The chain's CDR3 is CAISESGNTIYF. The CDR3 DNA reads TGTGCCATCAGTGAGTCCGGTAACACCATATATTTT.

The chain couples TRBV28 to TRBJ1-6; D is uncertain. This CDR3 spans 12 amino acids. From germline, CDR1 is MDHEN and CDR2 SYDVKM. Trimming took 4 bases from V and 5 from J, leaving 3 bases between them. CDR3 sequence: CASSSNNSPLHF. The CDR3 bases are TGTGCCAGCAGTTCTAATAATTCACCCCTCCACTTT.

In this sample, this clonotype turned up many times. The rearrangement uses TRBV20-1 and TRBJ1-1; maybe TRBD1 (6 bases). CDR1 is DFQATT and CDR2 is SNEGSKA in the germline V gene (reference sequence). The CDR3 totals 14 residues. V lost 5 bases, J lost 5 bases, and 18 bases lay in between. This CDR3 reads CSARRRRGRTEAFF. For the CDR3, the DNA is TGCAGTGCTCGCCGAAGACGGGGGCGAACTGAAGCTTTCTTT.

This clonotype was seen a few times. The chain couples TRBV29-1 to TRBJ2-7; D is perhaps TRBD2 (6 bases). Per the germline V gene, CDR1 is SQVTM and CDR2 is ANQGSEA. V was shortened by 4 bases and J by 7 bases, with 11 bases between the two germline ends. This CDR3 has 11 residues. CDR3 loop: CSVVRGGEQYF. CDR3 in DNA: TGCAGCGTTGTCCGGGGAGGAGAGCAGTACTTC.

This clonotype was recorded many times. The chain uses TRBV6-2 or TRBV6-3 and TRBJ2-7; 10 bases match TRBD2. Trimming at V came to 2 bases and at J to 0 bases, leaving 4 bases not matched to a gene. Germline CDR1 and CDR2: MNHEY and SVGEGT. The CDR3 sequence is 16 residues long. The CDR3 region is CASSYSPSGSSYEQYF. DNA for the CDR3: TGTGCCAGCAGTTACAGCCCTAGCGGGAGCTCCTACGAGCAGTACTTC.

Only a few counts were recorded for this clonotype. The chain joins TRBV7-6 to TRBJ2-1; 11 positions match TRBD1. Losses at the gene ends were 2 bases for V and 9 bases for J; bases not matched to a gene: 6. CDR1 is SGHVS and CDR2 is FNYEAQ in the germline V gene. The CDR3 length is 15 residues. The chain's CDR3 is CASSLRTGGRSEQFF. CDR3 nucleotides: TGTGCCAGCAGCTTACGGACAGGGGGCCGGAGTGAGCAGTTCTTC.

The J gene is TRBJ1-2, the V gene TRBV4-1; D is perhaps TRBD1 (6 bases). This CDR3 contains 16 residues. V lost 3 bases, J lost 0 bases, and 14 bases lay in between. The V gene's germline CDR1 is MGHRA and CDR2 YSYEKL. The CDR3 loop is CASSHTWDISNYGYTF. The CDR3 region has the DNA TGCGCCAGCAGCCACACTTGGGACATTTCTAACTATGGCTACACCTTC.

This chain links TRBV5-1 with TRBJ1-3; D unresolved. CDR1 and CDR2 from the germline V gene are SGHRS and YFSETQ. The length of the CDR3 is 12 residues. Trimming left V 0 bases short and J 12 bases short, with 10 bases between. The CDR3 DNA sequence: TGCGCCAGCAGCTTGGAAGGCAGAATCATATATTTT. It translates to CASSLEGRIIYF.

This clonotype was counted between two and nine times. The V call is TRBV20-1, the J call TRBJ2-7; 9 bases map to TRBD2. The CDR3 runs 14 residues. Germline trimming cut 6 bases from V and 3 bases from J; bases unmatched to any gene: 9. Germline V gene sequence: CDR1 DFQATT, CDR2 SNEGSKA (reference sequence). The CDR3 DNA is TGCAGTGCCGTGCGGGGGGGCGCCGTCTACGAGCAGTACTTC. Its translation: CSAVRGGAVYEQYF.

This clonotype was seen at least ten times. CDR3 nucleotide sequence: TGCGCCAGCAGCCCCAGCGGCAGGGTTGCAGATACGCAGTATTTT. This encodes CASSPSGRVADTQYF. This chain joins TRBV4-1 and TRBJ2-3; the D gene could be TRBD1 or TRBD2 (5 bases each). The germline V gene has CDR1 MGHRA and CDR2 YSYEKL. CDR3 length equals 15 residues. Between the trimmed V and J ends, which lost 4 bases and 4 bases, there was a span of 15 bases.